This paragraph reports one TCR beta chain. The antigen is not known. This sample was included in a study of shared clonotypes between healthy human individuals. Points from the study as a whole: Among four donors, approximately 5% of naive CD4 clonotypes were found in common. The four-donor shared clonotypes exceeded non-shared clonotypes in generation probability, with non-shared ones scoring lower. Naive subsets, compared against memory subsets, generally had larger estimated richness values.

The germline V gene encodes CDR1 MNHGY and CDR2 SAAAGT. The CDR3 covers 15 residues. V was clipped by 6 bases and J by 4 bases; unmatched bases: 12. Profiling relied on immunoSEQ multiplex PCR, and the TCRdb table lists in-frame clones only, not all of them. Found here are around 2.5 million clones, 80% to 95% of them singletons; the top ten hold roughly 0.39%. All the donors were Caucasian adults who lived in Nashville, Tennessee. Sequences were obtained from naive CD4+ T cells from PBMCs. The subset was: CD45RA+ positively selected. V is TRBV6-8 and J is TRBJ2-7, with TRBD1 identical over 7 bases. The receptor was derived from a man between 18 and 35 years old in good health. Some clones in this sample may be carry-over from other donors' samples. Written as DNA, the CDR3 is TGTGCCAGCAGAATACAGGGGTTTATCCGTTACGAGCAGTACTTC. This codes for CASRIQGFIRYEQYF.